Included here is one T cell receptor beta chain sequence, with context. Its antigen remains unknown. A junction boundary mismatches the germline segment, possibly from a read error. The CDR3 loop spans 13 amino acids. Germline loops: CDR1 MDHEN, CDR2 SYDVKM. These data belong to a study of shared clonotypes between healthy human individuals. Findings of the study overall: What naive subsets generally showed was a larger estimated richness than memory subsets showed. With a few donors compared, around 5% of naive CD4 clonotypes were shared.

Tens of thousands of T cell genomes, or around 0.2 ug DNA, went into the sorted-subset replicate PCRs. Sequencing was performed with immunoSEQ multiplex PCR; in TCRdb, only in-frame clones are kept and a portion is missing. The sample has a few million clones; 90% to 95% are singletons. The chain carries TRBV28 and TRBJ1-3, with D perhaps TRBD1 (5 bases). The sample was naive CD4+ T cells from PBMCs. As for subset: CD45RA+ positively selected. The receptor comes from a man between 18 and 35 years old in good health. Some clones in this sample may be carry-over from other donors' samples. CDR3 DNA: TGTGCCAGCACCCTCTCTGGAAAGGGGCCCTGGGATTTT. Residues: CASTLSGKGPWDF.